The 17 T cell receptor beta chains presented below share a single source sample, sequenced in a study of technical replicates of blood from four donors. The repertoire was sequenced with immunoSEQ multiplex PCR; TCRdb's copy has only in-frame clones and lacks some. The table includes 55,000 to 65,000 clones, just over 90% detected once. The sample was PBMCs. These receptor sequences come from a human donor in good health. Some clones in this sample may be carry-over from other donors' samples.

The V gene is TRBV6-1, the J gene TRBJ1-2; 10 bases match TRBD1. CDR1 and CDR2 (germline): MNHNS, SASEGT. Unmatched junction bases numbered 6, after V lost 3 bases and J lost 5 bases. This CDR3 has 15 residues. Here the CDR3 reads CASSEGQGFRYGYTF. Here the CDR3 DNA reads TGTGCCAGCAGTGAGGGACAGGGGTTTAGGTATGGCTACACCTTC.

The chain recombines TRBV7-9 with TRBJ1-1; TRBD1 matches at 10 bases. The V gene's germline CDR1 is SEHNR and CDR2 FQNEAQ (reference sequence). After removal of 4 bases from V and 5 bases from J, the junction contained 4 bases not matched to a gene. The CDR3 length is 14 residues. The CDR3 protein is CASSSGQGETEAFF. In nucleotides, the CDR3 is TGTGCCAGCAGCTCCGGACAGGGGGAAACTGAAGCTTTCTTT.

V is TRBV21-1 and J is TRBJ1-2. TRBV21-1 is a documented pseudogene. The CDR3 spans 12 residues. CDR3 loop: CATPYRLYGYTF. The CDR3 bases are TGTGCCACCCCGTACCGACTTTATGGCTACACCTTC.

V gene TRBV7-6 combines with J gene TRBJ2-3, with 8 bases fitting TRBD2. Unmatched junction bases numbered 9, after V lost 5 bases and J lost 5 bases. Germline assignment: CDR1 SGHVS and CDR2 FNYEAQ. This CDR3 has 15 residues. The CDR3 region is CASSITSGTQDTQYF. CDR3 nucleotides: TGTGCCAGCAGCATTACTAGCGGTACGCAAGATACGCAGTATTTT.

This chain joins TRBV5-1 and TRBJ1-1; 7 bases fit TRBD1. The CDR3 has 15 amino acids. The germline V gene has CDR1 SGHRS and CDR2 YFSETQ. The trim removed 1 base at V and 5 bases at J, leaving 8 bases unmatched. The CDR3 loop is CASSLWDSLGTEAFF. CDR3 nucleotides: TGCGCCAGCAGCTTGTGGGACAGCCTCGGGACTGAAGCTTTCTTT.

This sequence joins TRBV10-3 and TRBJ1-2; tentative D call: TRBD1 (6 bases). The length of the CDR3 is 15 residues. Germline V gives CDR1 ENHRY, CDR2 SYGVKD. The V and J ends lost 2 bases and 2 bases respectively, with 12 bases between them. The CDR3 loop reads CAISEAGAQNYGYTF. The CDR3 nucleotides read TGTGCCATCAGTGAGGCAGGGGCCCAAAACTATGGCTACACCTTC.

The V call is TRBV5-1, the J call TRBJ2-5; D gene ambiguous. V dropped 0 bases and J dropped 4 bases, with 4 bases sitting between them. Per the germline V gene, CDR1 is SGHRS and CDR2 is YFSETQ. CDR3 size: 12 residues. In DNA, the CDR3 is TGCGCCAGCAGCTTGGACTTAGAGACCCAGTACTTC. Its translation is CASSLDLETQYF. Using reference TRBV5-1 and TRBJ2-5 for the parts outside the CDR3, the full variable domain is KAGVTQTPRYLIKTRGQQVTLSCSPISGHRSVSWYQQTPGQGLQFLFEYFSETQRNKGNFPGRFSGRQFSNSRSEMNVSTLELGDSALYLCASSLDLETQYFGPGTRLLVL.

The chain links TRBV19 to TRBJ2-7, with 9 bases identical to TRBD2. In germline, CDR1 is LNHDA, CDR2 SQIVND (reference sequence). The CDR3 runs 14 residues. With 6 bases clipped from V and 3 bases from J, the junction kept 6 bases outside the gene matches. The CDR3 DNA follows: TGTGCCAGTAGCGATCCTAGCGGGGTCTACGAGCAGTACTTC. It codes for CASSDPSGVYEQYF.

The chain joins TRBV18 to TRBJ2-3, with TRBD2 matching 8 bases. The V segment lost 3 bases and the J segment 4 bases; nucleotides outside the gene matches: 6. This CDR3 is built from 15 residues. The germline V gene encodes CDR1 KGHSH and CDR2 LQKENI. In DNA, the CDR3 is TGTGCCAGCTCACCTGGCGGGGGGATCCCAGATACGCAGTATTTT. Its protein product is CASSPGGGIPDTQYF. Variable domain in full (rest from reference TRBV18 and TRBJ2-3): NAGVMQNPRHLVRRRGQEARLRCSPMKGHSHVYWYRQLPEEGLKFMVYLQKENIIDESGMPKERFSAEFPKEGPSILRIQQVVRGDSAAYFCASSPGGGIPDTQYFGPGTRLTVL.

This chain uses TRBV5-1 with TRBJ2-5; the D is unclear. CDR1 and CDR2 (germline): SGHRS, YFSETQ. CDR3 length: 13 residues. V shed 3 bases and J shed 2 bases, with 8 bases lying between them. CDR3 coding DNA: TGCGCCAGCAGCTCGGAGTGGCAAGAGACCCAGTACTTC. Residues: CASSSEWQETQYF.

The V and J genes are TRBV9 and TRBJ1-1; no reliable D call. Trimming shortened V by 5 bases and J by 1 base, and 12 bases separated the two germline ends. The CDR3 is 14 residues long. The germline V gene encodes CDR1 SGDLS and CDR2 YYNGEE. The CDR3, as DNA: TGTGCCAGCAGTTTCGGACGGGGGAACACTGAAGCTTTCTTT. Translating it yields CASSFGRGNTEAFF.

Note on this clone: Its ends do not fully match the called genes, so a read error is possible. V is TRBV9 and J is TRBJ2-2; unclear D gene. Germline CDR1 and CDR2: SGDLS and YYNGEE. The CDR3 is made up of 14 amino acids. CDR3: CASRVGYQAGELFF. Written as DNA, the CDR3 is TGTGCCAGCAGAGTAGGTTACCAGGCCGGGGAGCTGTTTTTT.

V usage is TRBV29-1 and J usage is TRBJ2-1; 7 nucleotides align to TRBD2. Germline-derived CDR1 and CDR2 are SQVTM and ANQGSEA. The CDR3 runs to 14 residues. V lost 5 bases, J lost 3 bases, and 7 bases stayed unmatched. The CDR3 bases are TGCAGCGTTTATGTGTCGGGAGGCTACAATGAGCAGTTCTTC. It yields the protein CSVYVSGGYNEQFF.

V is TRBV7-2 and J is TRBJ1-5; D is perhaps TRBD1 (5 bases). The CDR3 runs 15 residues. CDR1 and CDR2 from the germline V gene are SGHTA and FQGNSA. Trimming shortened V by 1 base and J by 3 bases, and 10 bases separated the two germline ends. The CDR3 region has the DNA TGTGCCAGCAGCTTAGGGGGGGATAACAATCAGCCCCAGCATTTT. This translates into CASSLGGDNNQPQHF.

V is TRBV19 and J is TRBJ1-2, with D possibly being TRBD1 (5 bases). Germline V CDR1 and CDR2: LNHDA, SQIVND (reference sequence). Trimming pared 6 bases from V and 4 bases from J, leaving 12 bases between. The CDR3 is made up of 13 amino acids. The CDR3 loop is CASSPGGPYGYTF. The CDR3 DNA is TGTGCCAGTAGCCCGGGGGGACCCTATGGCTACACCTTC.

The rearrangement uses TRBV7-8 and TRBJ2-1; D is unresolved. The V gene lost 2 bases and the J gene lost 9 bases, with 5 bases spanning the gap. Looked up from germline, CDR1 is SGHVS and CDR2 is FQNEAQ. This CDR3 comprises 11 residues. Here the CDR3 DNA reads TGTGCCAGCAGCTTATCGGGTGAGCAGTTCTTC. Protein sequence: CASSLSGEQFF.

The chain links TRBV7-2 to TRBJ1-2; no definite D call. Trimming left V 1 base short and J 2 bases short, with 8 bases between. CDR1 is SGHTA and CDR2 is FQGNSA in the germline V gene. The CDR3 runs to 14 residues. The chain's CDR3 is CASSLVQANYGYTF. In DNA form, the CDR3 reads TGTGCCAGCAGCTTAGTTCAGGCCAACTATGGCTACACCTTC.